Listed below are T cell receptor beta chains from one sample, sequenced in a study of blood T cell repertoires in COVID-19. Libraries were prepared by immunoSEQ multiplex PCR; TCRdb keeps only in-frame clonotypes and omits some of them. The data contain about 110,000 clones, approximately 88% of them singletons. The sample taken for sequencing was peripheral blood. These receptors all come from a human donor in a cohort sampled during active COVID-19. The CDR3 runs from the conserved cysteine through the conserved F or W. Each record gives: V gene, D gene, J gene, clone size, CDR3 protein, CDR3 DNA. The D gene is left open where the match is weak. Size is stated for part of the rows, as once, few or many counts, or as a class when the clone is expanded.

>TRBV19|NA|TRBJ2-5|NA
CASSPRRAQETQYF
TGTGCCAGTAGTCCCCGCCGAGCTCAAGAGACCCAGTACTTC
>TRBV4-1|TRBD1|TRBJ1-1|NA
CASSKPGGNTEAFF
TGCGCCAGCAGCAAACCAGGGGGGAACACTGAAGCTTTCTTT
>TRBV6-5|TRBD1|TRBJ2-7|NA
CASRTRTGWYEQYF
TGTGCCAGCAGAACGAGGACAGGGTGGTACGAGCAGTACTTC
>TRBV7-7|TRBD2|TRBJ2-5|NA
CASSLGGAGKETQYF
TGTGCTAGCAGCTTGGGGGGAGCGGGGAAAGAGACCCAGTACTTC
>TRBV5-1|NA|TRBJ1-2|NA
CASSFLPNYGYTF
TGCGCCAGCAGCTTCCTTCCCAACTATGGCTACACCTTC
>TRBV9|TRBD1|TRBJ2-7|NA
CASSAADRVVWYEQYF
TGTGCCAGCAGCGCGGCGGACAGGGTAGTCTGGTACGAGCAGTACTTC
>TRBV13|TRBD2|TRBJ2-7|NA
CASSRRGGESDEQYF
TGTGCCAGCAGCCGGCGGGGGGGGGAATCGGACGAGCAGTACTTC
>TRBV6-6|TRBD1|TRBJ2-2|NA
CASSRGQGARVGELFF
TGTGCCAGCAGTAGAGGACAGGGGGCGCGCGTGGGGGAGCTGTTTTTT
>TRBV12-3/TRBV12-4|NA|TRBJ1-1|NA
CASSLVGGTEAFF
TGTGCCAGCAGTTTAGTCGGAGGGACTGAAGCTTTCTTT
>TRBV6-1|TRBD1|TRBJ1-4|NA
CASSDNLQGARGKLFF
TGTGCCAGCAGTGATAACTTACAGGGGGCGCGGGGAAAACTGTTTTTT
>TRBV5-1|TRBD2|TRBJ2-1|NA
CASSLIETSGSYEQFF
TGCGCCAGCAGCTTGATTGAGACTAGCGGGAGTTATGAGCAGTTCTTC
>TRBV27|TRBD2|TRBJ2-1|NA
CASSVLAGDNEQFF
TGTGCCAGCAGTGTACTAGCGGGGGACAATGAGCAGTTCTTC
>TRBV7-3|TRBD2|TRBJ2-7|NA
CASSLSGSGGDSYEQYF
TGTGCCAGCAGCTTATCCGGGAGCGGGGGGGACTCCTACGAGCAGTACTTC
>TRBV11-2|NA|TRBJ2-1|NA
CASSRGQINEQFF
TGTGCCAGCAGCCGCGGACAGATCAATGAGCAGTTCTTC
>TRBV2|TRBD1|TRBJ1-1|NA
CASSVGQPSMNTEAFF
TGTGCCAGCAGTGTGGGACAGCCTTCAATGAACACTGAAGCTTTCTTT
>TRBV4-1|TRBD1|TRBJ1-1|NA
CASSHLGQGRRVAEAFF
TGCGCCAGCAGCCATCTGGGACAGGGGCGACGAGTAGCTGAAGCTTTCTTT
>TRBV4-1|NA|TRBJ2-1|once
CASSQEGGGASYNEQFF
TGCGCCAGCAGCCAGGAAGGGGGCGGGGCCTCCTACAATGAGCAGTTCTTC
>TRBV10-2|TRBD1|TRBJ1-5|NA
CASSEYRQGFNQPQHF
TGCGCCAGCAGTGAATACCGACAGGGTTTCAATCAGCCCCAGCATTTT
>TRBV5-1|NA|TRBJ1-2|few
CASSPSGDLGYTF
TGCGCCAGCAGCCCATCAGGGGACCTTGGCTACACCTTC
>TRBV12-5|NA|TRBJ1-2|NA
CASGLGGNYGYTF
TGTGCTAGTGGTTTGGGGGGCAACTATGGCTACACCTTC
>TRBV10-2|TRBD2|TRBJ2-5|NA
CASSEGTSMPETQYF
TGCGCCAGCAGTGAGGGGACTAGCATGCCGGAGACCCAGTACTTC
>TRBV7-9|NA|TRBJ2-6|NA
CASSLAVDPGSSGANVLTF
TGTGCCAGCAGCTTAGCGGTGGATCCTGGGAGCTCTGGGGCCAACGTCCTGACTTTC
>TRBV5-4|TRBD2|TRBJ2-3|NA
CASSLELAGGPGDTQYF
TGTGCCAGCAGCTTGGAACTAGCGGGGGGGCCGGGGGATACGCAGTATTTT
>TRBV19|TRBD1|TRBJ1-6|NA
CAIGPGQGIGYSPLHF
TGTGCCATCGGCCCCGGACAGGGAATCGGATATTCACCCCTCCACTTT
>TRBV7-6|TRBD2|TRBJ2-4|NA
CASSPPSGEFSKNIQYF
TGTGCCAGCAGCCCTCCGAGCGGGGAATTCTCCAAAAACATTCAGTACTTC
>TRBV5-1|TRBD1|TRBJ2-2|NA
CASSQDRAGTGELFF
TGCGCCAGCAGCCAGGACAGGGCGGGCACCGGGGAGCTGTTTTTT
>TRBV11-1|TRBD2|TRBJ2-7|NA
CASSLVLAVGGEQYF
TGTGCCAGCAGCTTAGTACTAGCGGTCGGTGGCGAGCAGTACTTC
>TRBV27|NA|TRBJ2-7|NA
CASSLSGSYEQYF
TGTGCCAGCAGTTTAAGCGGCAGCTACGAGCAGTACTTC
>TRBV5-1|NA|TRBJ1-1|NA
CASSSLGQAVTEAFF
TGCGCCAGCAGCTCCCTGGGGCAGGCGGTGACTGAAGCTTTCTTT
>TRBV7-2|TRBD2|TRBJ2-7|NA
CASSYKSLAGGPGGEQYF
TGTGCCAGCAGCTATAAAAGTCTAGCGGGAGGGCCAGGTGGCGAGCAGTACTTC
>TRBV5-1|TRBD1|TRBJ1-1|NA
CASRGQGANTEAFF
TGCGCCAGCAGGGGACAGGGGGCTAACACTGAAGCTTTCTTT
>TRBV19|NA|TRBJ1-5|NA
CASNRQSNNQPQHF
TGTGCCAGTAACCGACAGAGCAACAATCAGCCCCAGCATTTT
>TRBV6-5|NA|TRBJ2-7|NA
CASSYSRVFPYEQYF
TGTGCCAGCAGTTACTCGAGGGTTTTTCCCTACGAGCAGTACTTC
>TRBV7-9|NA|TRBJ2-5|NA
CASSVGGTHGTQYF
TGTGCCAGCAGCGTTGGTGGTACCCACGGGACCCAGTACTTC